This TCR beta chain was sequenced during a study of OX40 agonist ivuxolimab in advanced cancers. Overall study: Dose-escalation patients suffered from hepatocellular carcinoma, melanoma, renal cell or head and neck cancer.

Clones were sequenced by immunoSEQ multiplex PCR, and TCRdb holds only the in-frame ones, with some missing. The sample has around 37,000 clones, roughly 79% seen once; the top ten hold around 20%. The germline gives CDR1 ENHRY, CDR2 SYGVKD. CDR3 length: 14 amino acids. Trimming shortened V by 0 bases and J by 2 bases, and 8 bases separated the two germline ends. The sequence was collected from an adult with an advanced solid tumor such as melanoma, head and neck, liver or kidney cancer. The chain combines TRBV10-3 with TRBJ2-7, with D possibly TRBD1 on 5 matching bases. Sample: CD4+ or CD8+ T cells sorted from blood, taken in a trial of the OX40 agonist ivuxolimab. This chain's CDR3 is CAISESAGTYEQYF. CDR3 DNA sequence: TGTGCCATCAGTGAGTCGGCAGGGACCTACGAGCAGTACTTC.